What follows are 31 T cell receptor beta chains derived from one specimen sequenced in a study of blood T cell repertoires in COVID-19 (dated by TCRdb to between 2020 and 2021). Library preparation employed the immunoSEQ multiplex PCR assay. TCRdb limited this immuneACCESS table to in-frame rearrangements with V and J called. A share of clones is missing; checked studies link under half to unresolved V genes, and the rest is unexplained. In all, the sample holds tens of thousands of clones, and roughly 88% of those were seen once. The biggest ten clones account for around 3.5% of the sample. The specimen sequenced was peripheral blood. These receptors were taken from a human donor in a cohort sampled during active COVID-19.

The chain uses TRBV5-1 and TRBJ1-2; TRBD1 agrees at 9 bases. Unmatched junction bases numbered 6, after V lost 5 bases and J lost 1 base. Germline V lookup: CDR1 SGHRS, CDR2 YFSETQ. There are 15 residues in the CDR3. The CDR3 DNA sequence: TGCGCCAGCAGGCAGGGACAGGGAGTTAACTATGGCTACACCTTC. It yields the protein CASRQGQGVNYGYTF. The full variable domain, rest sourced from reference TRBV5-1 and TRBJ1-2, is KAGVTQTPRYLIKTRGQQVTLSCSPISGHRSVSWYQQTPGQGLQFLFEYFSETQRNKGNFPGRFSGRQFSNSRSEMNVSTLELGDSALYLCASRQGQGVNYGYTFGSGTRLTVV.

The rearrangement joins TRBV7-3 to TRBJ1-5, with 9 bases that match TRBD1. V lost 9 bases and J lost 2; bases outside the gene matches: 14. Germline V gene data show CDR1 as SGHTA and CDR2 as FQGTGA. This CDR3 has 17 amino acids. The DNA for the CDR3 is TGTGCCAGACCCCCCCGGGACAGGGTCGATGGCAATCAGCCCCAGCATTTT. It is translated as CARPPRDRVDGNQPQHF.

The chain has TRBV7-8 and TRBJ2-5, with 9 positions matching TRBD2. This CDR3 spans 16 amino acids. After removal of 5 bases from V and 5 bases from J, the junction contained 12 bases not matched to a gene. The germline gives CDR1 SGHVS, CDR2 FQNEAQ. CDR3 in DNA: TGTGCCAGCAGCCCCCCGGCGGGCGGGGGGGCCGAGACCCAGTACTTC. Translated, it gives CASSPPAGGGAETQYF.

This clone was observed a handful of times. An end of the junction differs from the germline gene, which may be a read error. The V gene is TRBV11-2, the J gene TRBJ1-5, with 7 nucleotides matching TRBD1. The CDR3 covers 14 residues. Germline V gene sequence: CDR1 SGHAT, CDR2 FQNNGV. The CDR3: CASSVDRGNQPQHF. For the CDR3, the DNA is TGTGCCAGCAGCGTAGACAGGGGCAATCAGCCCCAGCATTTT.

The chain joins TRBV19 to TRBJ2-3; the match to TRBD1 covers 7 bases. The V and J ends lost 6 bases and 5 bases, in that order; junction bases with no gene match: 5. The length of the CDR3 is 13 residues. Germline assignment: CDR1 LNHDA and CDR2 SQIVND (reference sequence). The CDR3 DNA reads as TGTGCCAGTAGGGCAGGGGGAGTAGATACGCAGTATTTT. Encoded protein: CASRAGGVDTQYF.

CDR3 sequence: CASSEPAGLETQYF. CDR3 in DNA: TGTGCCAGCAGTGAACCTGCAGGGCTGGAGACCCAGTACTTC. The V gene is TRBV25-1, the J gene TRBJ2-5, with D perhaps matching TRBD1 (5 bases). Per germline, CDR1 MGHDK and CDR2 SYGVNS. This CDR3 has 14 residues. Trimming took 2 bases from V and 5 from J, leaving 12 bases between them. The whole variable domain, remainder taken from reference TRBV25-1 and TRBJ2-5, is EADIYQTPRYLVIGTGKKITLECSQTMGHDKMYWYQQDPGMELHLIHYSYGVNSTEKGDLSSESTVSRIRTEHFPLTLESARPSHTSQYLCASSEPAGLETQYFGPGTRLLVL.

The gene calls are TRBV7-9 and TRBJ2-1; 9 bases map to TRBD2. J lost 8 bases, V lost 5 bases, and 10 bases had no gene match. The length of the CDR3 is 15 residues. CDR1 and CDR2 from the germline V gene are SEHNR and FQNEAQ (reference sequence). CDR3 residues: CASSPPGLAGDEQFF. CDR3 nucleotides: TGTGCCAGCAGCCCCCCGGGACTAGCAGGCGATGAGCAGTTCTTC.

The gene calls are TRBV10-1 and TRBJ2-7; 7 nucleotides match TRBD2. Germline loops: CDR1 WNHNN, CDR2 SYGVQD (reference sequence). The V segment lost 3 bases and the J segment 5 bases; nucleotides outside the gene matches: 7. The length of the CDR3 is 14 residues. The CDR3 coding sequence is TGCGCCAGCAGTGACCGCGAGGGGAGGGACGAGCAGTACTTC. The encoded protein is CASSDREGRDEQYF.

The chain recombines TRBV5-1 with TRBJ2-5; D ambiguous. In germline, CDR1 is SGHRS, CDR2 YFSETQ. This CDR3 is 13 amino acids long. Trimming cost V 0 bases and J 4 bases, with 7 bases left between them. The chain's CDR3 is CASSLVLSETQYF. DNA for the CDR3: TGCGCCAGCAGCTTGGTTCTTTCAGAGACCCAGTACTTC.

This chain links TRBV12-3 or TRBV12-4 with TRBJ2-1; no clear D. V was cut by 0 bases and J by 10 bases, with 10 bases left in between. This CDR3 is 13 amino acids long. CDR3 DNA: TGTGCCAGCAGTTTAGCGGCCGTCCACGAGCAGTTCTTC. Residues: CASSLAAVHEQFF.

The rearrangement joins TRBV12-5 to TRBJ2-5; TRBD2 agrees at 10 bases. CDR1 LGHNT and CDR2 FRNRAP come from the germline V gene. CDR3 size: 16 residues. V lost 1 base and J lost 5; bases outside the gene matches: 7. The CDR3, as DNA: TGTGCTAGTGGTTTGGGACTAGCGGGCTCAGGGGAGACCCAGTACTTC. Its protein is CASGLGLAGSGETQYF.

This clone was seen only once. The chain joins TRBV7-9 to TRBJ1-2; 7 nucleotides align to TRBD1. The CDR3 extends over 14 amino acids. The germline CDR1 and CDR2 sequences are SEHNR and FQNEAQ (reference sequence). V shed 3 bases, J shed 2 bases, and the junction held 3 bases outside the gene matches. CDR3 in DNA: TGTGCCAGCAGCTTTACAGGGGAGAACTATGGCTACACCTTC. Translated: CASSFTGENYGYTF.

The chain couples TRBV7-6 to TRBJ2-2, with 14 bases matching TRBD2. CDR1 and CDR2 (germline): SGHVS, FNYEAQ. CDR3 length: 18 residues. Germline trimming cut 5 bases from V and 7 bases from J; bases unmatched to any gene: 12. CDR3 in DNA: TGTGCCAGCAGCCCTCATGGGACTAGCGGGAGCCTGAACGGGGAGCTGTTTTTT. Translating it yields CASSPHGTSGSLNGELFF. Together with reference TRBV7-6 and TRBJ2-2, the CDR3 gives the full variable domain: GAGVSQSPRYKVTKRGQDVALRCDPISGHVSLYWYRQALGQGPEFLTYFNYEAQQDKSGLPNDRFSAERPEGSISTLTIQRTEQRDSAMYRCASSPHGTSGSLNGELFFGEGSRLTVL.

V gene TRBV7-3 combines with J gene TRBJ1-1; no definite D call. Germline CDR1 and CDR2: SGHTA and FQGTGA. The ends were cut back, 0 bases at V and 7 bases at J, with 9 bases in the middle. CDR3 length: 13 amino acids. The CDR3 region has the DNA TGTGCCAGCAGCTTAACGCCAGGTATTGAAGCTTTCTTT. It yields the protein CASSLTPGIEAFF.

The sample holds one count of this clone. This chain joins TRBV7-3 and TRBJ1-1; D ambiguous. The CDR3 sequence is 14 residues long. Germline assignment: CDR1 SGHTA and CDR2 FQGTGA. Between the trimmed V and J ends, which lost 1 base and 0 bases, there was a span of 6 bases. The CDR3 reads CASSLMEVNTEAFF. The CDR3 DNA sequence: TGTGCCAGCAGCTTAATGGAGGTGAACACTGAAGCTTTCTTT.

The chain employs TRBV6-4 and TRBJ1-1; 7 bases fit TRBD1. The germline CDR1 and CDR2 sequences are MRHNA and SNTAGT. The CDR3 is 14 amino acids. Germline trimming cut 7 bases from V and 1 base from J; bases unmatched to any gene: 6. The CDR3 coding sequence is TGTGCCAGCAAAGGGACAGCATCGAACACTGAAGCTTTCTTT. Translated, it gives CASKGTASNTEAFF.

This clone was picked up one time. The V gene is TRBV5-1, the J gene TRBJ2-3; a weak D match, TRBD1 (6 bases). The ends were cut back, 0 bases at V and 0 bases at J, with 11 bases in the middle. In germline, CDR1 is SGHRS, CDR2 YFSETQ. The CDR3 is 16 residues long. CDR3 loop: CASSLVGRGSTDTQYF. In nucleotides, the CDR3 is TGCGCCAGCAGCTTGGTTGGCAGGGGTAGCACAGATACGCAGTATTTT. The full variable domain, its missing parts supplied by reference TRBV5-1 and TRBJ2-3, is KAGVTQTPRYLIKTRGQQVTLSCSPISGHRSVSWYQQTPGQGLQFLFEYFSETQRNKGNFPGRFSGRQFSNSRSEMNVSTLELGDSALYLCASSLVGRGSTDTQYFGPGTRLTVL.

This chain connects TRBV7-9 to TRBJ2-5; 7 positions match TRBD1. Germline-derived CDR1 and CDR2 are SEHNR and FQNEAQ (reference sequence). This CDR3 spans 14 amino acids. Trimming removed 2 bases from V and 9 bases from J; junction bases left unmatched: 9. The CDR3 protein is CASSLTGAVLAQYF. The CDR3 DNA follows: TGTGCCAGCAGCTTAACAGGGGCCGTTTTGGCCCAGTACTTC.

This clone was seen only once. This sequence joins TRBV6-2 or TRBV6-3 and TRBJ1-4; TRBD1 matches 10 bases. V dropped 6 bases and J dropped 6; count of bases not matched to a gene: 7. Germline CDR1 reads MNHEY; CDR2 reads SVGEGT. The CDR3 spans 15 residues. This chain's CDR3 is CASSRTGGYDEKLFF. The CDR3 DNA sequence: TGTGCCAGCAGCCGGACAGGGGGATATGATGAAAAACTGTTTTTT.

V usage is TRBV19 and J usage is TRBJ2-4, with 14 bases fitting TRBD2. The CDR3 is made up of 18 amino acids. V was clipped by 6 bases and J by 0 bases; unmatched bases: 7. Germline CDR1 and CDR2: LNHDA and SQIVND (reference sequence). The CDR3 sequence is CASRPGTSGSIAKNIQYF. The CDR3, as DNA: TGTGCCAGTAGGCCGGGGACTAGCGGGAGCATAGCCAAAAACATTCAGTACTTC.

The chain joins TRBV7-6 to TRBJ2-3; 10 bases line up with TRBD1. The CDR3 extends over 15 amino acids. Trimming at V came to 4 bases and at J to 5 bases, leaving 6 bases not matched to a gene. The germline gives CDR1 SGHVS, CDR2 FNYEAQ. The CDR3 protein is CASSSQGQGRDTQYF. The CDR3 bases are TGTGCCAGCAGCTCTCAGGGACAGGGGCGAGATACGCAGTATTTT. Together with reference TRBV7-6 and TRBJ2-3, the CDR3 gives the full variable domain: GAGVSQSPRYKVTKRGQDVALRCDPISGHVSLYWYRQALGQGPEFLTYFNYEAQQDKSGLPNDRFSAERPEGSISTLTIQRTEQRDSAMYRCASSSQGQGRDTQYFGPGTRLTVL.

This clone appeared a single time. This sequence joins TRBV25-1 and TRBJ2-1, with D maybe TRBD1 (5 bases). The CDR3 length is 15 residues. CDR1 and CDR2 (germline): MGHDK, SYGVNS. Trimming took off 2 bases at V and 2 bases at J, with 10 bases between the two ends. The CDR3 loop is CASSEGQGTYNEQFF. The CDR3 DNA is TGTGCCAGCAGTGAAGGGCAGGGCACCTACAATGAGCAGTTCTTC.

This clone was seen a single time. V and J are TRBV6-1 and TRBJ2-1; 11 positions agree with TRBD2. Germline CDR1 MNHNS, CDR2 SASEGT. The CDR3 covers 15 residues. J was trimmed by 5 bases and V by 3 bases; bases with no gene match: 3. The CDR3 nucleotides are TGTGCCAGCAGTGATTCGGGACTAGCGGACAATGAGCAGTTCTTC. Amino acid sequence: CASSDSGLADNEQFF.

This sequence joins TRBV14 and TRBJ2-5, with 11 bases matching TRBD2. There are 16 residues in the CDR3. Per the germline V gene, CDR1 is SGHDN and CDR2 is FVKESK. The J segment lost 4 bases and the V segment lost 1 base, leaving 5 bases of the junction unmatched. Here the CDR3 reads CASSQVFLAGGETQYF. CDR3 nucleotide sequence: TGTGCCAGCAGCCAAGTATTTCTAGCGGGAGGAGAGACCCAGTACTTC.

The chain employs TRBV18 and TRBJ2-1; D is undetermined. This CDR3 spans 15 amino acids. Germline-derived CDR1 and CDR2 are KGHSH and LQKENI. V was pared by 1 base and J by 5 bases, with 12 bases between. CDR3 in amino acids: CASSPRAAVNNEQFF. The CDR3 DNA sequence: TGTGCCAGCTCACCACGGGCAGCAGTAAACAATGAGCAGTTCTTC.

The chain carries TRBV30 and TRBJ1-1; no definite D call. The V gene lost 3 bases and the J gene lost 1 base, with 12 bases spanning the gap. The CDR3 runs 14 residues. CDR1 GTSNPN and CDR2 SVGIG come from the germline V gene (reference sequence). The CDR3 spells CAWRPGPSNTEAFF. For the CDR3, the DNA is TGTGCCTGGAGACCGGGTCCTTCGAACACTGAAGCTTTCTTT.

The J gene is TRBJ2-7, the V gene TRBV11-3; the D is unclear. The CDR3 covers 13 residues. V was pared by 1 base and J by 4 bases, with 8 bases between. CDR1 and CDR2 from the germline V gene are SGHNT and YENEEA. CDR3 residues: CASSLGANYEQYF. CDR3 coding DNA: TGTGCCAGCAGCTTAGGCGCGAATTACGAGCAGTACTTC.

CDR3 coding DNA: TGTGCCAGCAGCGTTTCGGCGGGCGGGGGGGCCTACGAGCAGTACTTC. Translating it yields CASSVSAGGGAYEQYF. The genes are TRBV7-2 and TRBJ2-7; TRBD2 aligns across 9 bases. The CDR3 is 16 amino acids. J lost 2 bases, V lost 5 bases, and 10 bases had no gene match. Germline V gives CDR1 SGHTA, CDR2 FQGNSA.

This chain joins TRBV5-6 and TRBJ2-7; D is unresolved. Germline V gene lookup returns CDR1 SGHDT and CDR2 YYEEEE. V lost 1 base to trimming and J lost 0 bases, with 11 bases between them. The CDR3 is 15 amino acids. This chain's CDR3 is CASSLLGPSSYEQYF. The CDR3 nucleotides are TGTGCCAGCAGCTTGTTAGGTCCTAGCTCCTACGAGCAGTACTTC.

The chain employs TRBV25-1 and TRBJ2-5; 8 nucleotides match TRBD1. This CDR3 comprises 14 residues. Germline CDR1 MGHDK, CDR2 SYGVNS. The J segment lost 5 bases and the V segment lost 6 bases, leaving 8 bases of the junction unmatched. CDR3 amino acids: CASSGQGAGETQYF. The CDR3 DNA reads as TGTGCCAGCAGCGGTCAGGGGGCTGGGGAGACCCAGTACTTC.

The chain joins TRBV3-1 (or the pseudogene TRBV3-2) to TRBJ2-1; D possibly corresponds to TRBD2 (5 bases). CDR3 length: 15 residues. With 1 base removed from V and 6 bases from J, the gap between germline ends came to 13 bases. Germline lookup yields CDR1 LGHDT and CDR2 YNNKEL (reference sequence). This CDR3 is CASSQGGFSVNEQFF. The CDR3 DNA reads as TGTGCCAGCAGCCAAGGAGGGTTCTCGGTCAATGAGCAGTTCTTC.